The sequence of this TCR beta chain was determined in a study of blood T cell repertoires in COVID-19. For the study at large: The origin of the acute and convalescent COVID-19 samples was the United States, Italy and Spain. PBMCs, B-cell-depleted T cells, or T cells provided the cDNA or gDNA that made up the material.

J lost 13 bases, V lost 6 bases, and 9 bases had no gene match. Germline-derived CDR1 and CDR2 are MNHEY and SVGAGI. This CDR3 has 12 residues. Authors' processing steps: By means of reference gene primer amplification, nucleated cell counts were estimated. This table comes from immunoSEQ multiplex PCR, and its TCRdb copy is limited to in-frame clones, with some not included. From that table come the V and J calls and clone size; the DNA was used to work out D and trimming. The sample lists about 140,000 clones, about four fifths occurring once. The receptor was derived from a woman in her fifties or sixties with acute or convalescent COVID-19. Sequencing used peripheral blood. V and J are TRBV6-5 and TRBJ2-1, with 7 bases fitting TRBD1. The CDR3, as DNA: TGTGCCAGCAGCGACATTGACAGGGATCAGTTCTTC. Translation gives CASSDIDRDQFF.